This TCR beta chain was sequenced during a study of T cell responses to AZD1222 COVID-19 vaccine. Some clones are missing from TCRdb's copy, which holds only in-frame ones; the method was immunoSEQ multiplex PCR. The sample carries roughly 160,000 clones, approximately 88% recorded once. CDR3 length: 15 residues. Germline values: CDR1 LGHNA, CDR2 YNFKEQ. V shed 0 bases and J shed 5 bases, with 13 bases lying between them. Material: peripheral blood, obtained 28 days after the second AZD1222 dose. The V and J genes are TRBV4-2 and TRBJ2-5; D remains unclear. This TCR was recovered from an adult who received the AZD1222 COVID-19 vaccine. Here the CDR3 reads CASSQESDDLETQYF. In nucleotides, the CDR3 is TGTGCCAGCAGCCAAGAATCAGACGACCTTGAGACCCAGTACTTC.